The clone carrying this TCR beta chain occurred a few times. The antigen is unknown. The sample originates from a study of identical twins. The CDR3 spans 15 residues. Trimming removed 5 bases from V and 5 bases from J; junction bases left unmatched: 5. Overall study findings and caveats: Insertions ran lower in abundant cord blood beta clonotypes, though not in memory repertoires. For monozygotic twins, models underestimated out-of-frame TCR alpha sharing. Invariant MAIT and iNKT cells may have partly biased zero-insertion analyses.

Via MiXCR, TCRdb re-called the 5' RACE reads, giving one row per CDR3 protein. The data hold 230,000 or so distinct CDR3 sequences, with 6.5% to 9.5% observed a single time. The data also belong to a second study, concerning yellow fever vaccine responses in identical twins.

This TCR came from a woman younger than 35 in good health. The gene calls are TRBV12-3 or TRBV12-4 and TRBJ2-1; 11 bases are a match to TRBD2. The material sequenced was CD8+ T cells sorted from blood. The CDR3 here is CASSDGTSGDNEQFF. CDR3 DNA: TGTGCCAGCAGTGACGGGACTAGCGGTGACAATGAGCAGTTCTTC.